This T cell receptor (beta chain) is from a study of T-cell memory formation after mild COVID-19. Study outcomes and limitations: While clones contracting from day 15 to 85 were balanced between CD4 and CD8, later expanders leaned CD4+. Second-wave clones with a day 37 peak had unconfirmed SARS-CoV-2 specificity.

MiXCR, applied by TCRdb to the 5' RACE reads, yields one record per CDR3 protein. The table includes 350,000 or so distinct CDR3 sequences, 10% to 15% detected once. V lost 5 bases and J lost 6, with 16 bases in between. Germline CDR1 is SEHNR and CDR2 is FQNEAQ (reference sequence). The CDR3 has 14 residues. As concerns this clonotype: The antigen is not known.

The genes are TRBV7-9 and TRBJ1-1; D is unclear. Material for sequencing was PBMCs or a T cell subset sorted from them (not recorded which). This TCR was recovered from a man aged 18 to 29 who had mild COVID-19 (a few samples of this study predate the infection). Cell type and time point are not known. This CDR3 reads CASSLMWAQSEAFF. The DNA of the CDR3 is TGTGCCAGCAGCCTTATGTGGGCCCAGTCTGAAGCTTTCTTT.